The 16 T cell receptor beta chains given below trace back to one sample, sequenced in a study of CD8 T cells in Susac syndrome. RNA totalling roughly 0.45 to 1 ug underwent reverse transcription with random hexamers. TCRdb itself ran the immunoSEQ multiplex PCR reads through MiXCR, one entry per CDR3 protein. The data show 110,000 to 150,000 distinct CDR3 sequences, with around 95% seen just once and 0.065% to 0.095% held by the top ten. Sequenced: CD4+ T cells from PBMCs. The source of these receptors is a human donor with Susac syndrome.

This sequence joins TRBV19 and TRBJ2-1; TRBD2 agrees at 11 bases. This CDR3 is built from 16 residues. V trimming: 5 bases; J trimming: 11 bases; junction bases outside the gene matches: 14. Germline-derived CDR1 and CDR2 are LNHDA and SQIVND (reference sequence). CDR3 sequence (DNA): TGTGCCAGTAGTTCAACTAGCGGGGGAGGTCCCCACAAGCAGTTCTTC. It translates to CASSSTSGGGPHKQFF.

The chain recombines TRBV28 with TRBJ2-1; tentative D call: TRBD2 (7 bases). Trimming cost V 7 bases and J 2 bases, with 18 bases left between them. The germline gives CDR1 MDHEN, CDR2 SYDVKM. This CDR3 is built from 16 residues. The CDR3 DNA is TGTGCCAGCAAGGGGGGAGGGACCGTTGCCTACAATGAGCAGTTCTTC. Protein product: CASKGGGTVAYNEQFF.

The chain uses TRBV11-2 and TRBJ1-6; D might be TRBD1 (6 bases). Trimming cost V 5 bases and J 8 bases, with 13 bases left between them. CDR1 is SGHAT, CDR2 FQNNGV, per germline. The CDR3 covers 14 residues. The CDR3 protein is CASSLTGGDSPLHF. The CDR3 nucleotides are TGTGCCAGCAGCCTGACAGGTGGGGATTCACCCCTCCACTTT.

The chain is built from TRBV20-1 and TRBJ1-1; 7 positions agree with TRBD1. This CDR3 is 15 amino acids long. Germline CDR1 and CDR2: DFQATT and SNEGSKA (reference sequence). The trim removed 3 bases at V and 3 bases at J, leaving 10 bases unmatched. CDR3 region: CSASPSGGRDTEAFF. CDR3 in DNA: TGCAGTGCTAGCCCCTCAGGGGGACGGGACACTGAAGCTTTCTTT.

The sample holds a few counts of this clonotype. The chain recombines TRBV4-2 with TRBJ2-1; a weak D match, TRBD1 (6 bases). Germline assignment: CDR1 LGHNA and CDR2 YNFKEQ. The CDR3 extends over 16 amino acids. Trimming shortened V by 0 bases and J by 0 bases, and 9 bases separated the two germline ends. The CDR3: CASSQDQGSSYNEQFF. The DNA for the CDR3 is TGTGCCAGCAGCCAAGATCAGGGGAGCTCCTACAATGAGCAGTTCTTC.

This clonotype was found once. The chain uses TRBV28 and TRBJ2-5; TRBD2 is a possible D gene (5 bases). Germline V gives CDR1 MDHEN, CDR2 SYDVKM. The V end lost 5 bases, the J end lost 5 bases, and 21 bases lay between the germline ends. The CDR3 length is 16 residues. In nucleotides, the CDR3 is TGTGCCAGCAGTGGGCGTTCGCTGCAAAAGCGGGAGACCCAGTACTTC. It codes for CASSGRSLQKRETQYF.

The rearrangement links TRBV27 to TRBJ1-6; the D is unclear. The germline V gene encodes CDR1 MNHEY and CDR2 SMNVEV (reference sequence). The germline V and J ends were trimmed by 0 bases and 4 bases, with 7 bases remaining between them. The CDR3 has 15 residues. The CDR3 DNA is TGTGCCAGCAGTTTATCGACGGTATATAATTCACCCCTCCACTTT. It yields the protein CASSLSTVYNSPLHF.

This clonotype came up once. The chain couples TRBV6-4 to TRBJ1-1; D perhaps matches TRBD1 (5 bases). The CDR3 contains 14 residues. Germline CDR1 is MRHNA and CDR2 is SNTAGT. The V and J ends lost 6 bases and 5 bases respectively, with 16 bases between them. CDR3 coding DNA: TGTGCCAGCAGCCCTTCTCAGGGTGTGACTGAAGCTTTCTTT. Translated: CASSPSQGVTEAFF.

The chain is built from TRBV7-9 and TRBJ1-5; D is ambiguous. Germline V gene sequence: CDR1 SEHNR, CDR2 FQNEAQ (reference sequence). CDR3 size: 12 residues. Trimming left V 5 bases short and J 5 bases short, with 7 bases between. This CDR3 reads CASSLEHQPQHF. The CDR3 DNA reads as TGTGCCAGCAGCCTCGAGCATCAGCCCCAGCATTTT. Complete variable domain (other parts from reference TRBV7-9 and TRBJ1-5): DTGVSQNPRHKITKRGQNVTFRCDPISEHNRLYWYRQTLGQGPEFLTYFQNEAQLEKSRLLSDRFSAERPKGSFSTLEIQRTEQGDSAMYLCASSLEHQPQHFGDGTRLSIL.

The CDR3 coding sequence is TGTGCCAGCAGCCAAGATCGGGTTTACACTGAAGCTTTCTTT. Its protein product is CASSQDRVYTEAFF. The chain uses TRBV14 and TRBJ1-1; D not certain. V was shortened by 0 bases and J by 3 bases, with 8 bases between the two germline ends. Germline assignment: CDR1 SGHDN and CDR2 FVKESK. There are 14 residues in the CDR3.

The CDR3 reads CSARDRGPSPLHF. Written as DNA, the CDR3 is TGCAGTGCCCGGGACAGGGGGCCGTCACCCCTCCACTTT. V gene TRBV20-1 combines with J gene TRBJ1-6, with 12 bases identical to TRBD1. Germline-derived CDR1 and CDR2 are DFQATT and SNEGSKA (reference sequence). The CDR3 has 13 amino acids. The trim removed 6 bases at V and 10 bases at J, leaving 4 bases unmatched.

The chain links TRBV6-5 to TRBJ1-4; possible D gene TRBD1, 6 bases. The CDR3 spans 13 residues. V was shortened by 5 bases and J by 7 bases, with 11 bases between the two germline ends. Germline V gene data show CDR1 as MNHEY and CDR2 as SVGAGI. CDR3 DNA sequence: TGTGCCAGCAGTCCACAGGGTAGTGAAAAACTGTTTTTT. Translated: CASSPQGSEKLFF.

The J gene is TRBJ1-2, the V gene TRBV3-1; D remains ambiguous. The CDR3 has 13 residues. V lost 0 bases and J 2 bases, leaving 4 bases between the germline ends. Germline V gene data show CDR1 as LGHDT and CDR2 as YNNKEL (reference sequence). The CDR3 is CASSQDPNYGYTF. CDR3 DNA: TGTGCCAGCAGCCAAGACCCAAACTATGGCTACACCTTC.

The V gene is TRBV7-2, the J gene TRBJ2-7; 7 positions match TRBD1. This CDR3 is 15 amino acids long. Germline CDR1 and CDR2: SGHTA and FQGNSA. V lost 1 base, J lost 3 bases, and 6 bases stayed unmatched. This CDR3 reads CASSLVGQADYEQYF. CDR3 DNA sequence: TGTGCCAGCAGCTTAGTTGGACAGGCTGACTACGAGCAGTACTTC.

The chain is built from TRBV20-1 and TRBJ2-5; 7 bases line up with TRBD2. The CDR3 is 14 residues long. J lost 5 bases, V lost 6 bases, and 12 bases had no gene match. Germline CDR1 reads DFQATT; CDR2 reads SNEGSKA (reference sequence). The CDR3 region has the DNA TGCAGTGCCGAGGTTGCGGGAGCCGGTGAGACCCAGTACTTC. As protein: CSAEVAGAGETQYF.

The V and J genes are TRBV29-1 and TRBJ1-2; the match to TRBD1 covers 10 bases. Trimming at V came to 6 bases and at J to 13 bases, leaving 14 bases not matched to a gene. The CDR3 contains 13 residues. CDR1 is SQVTM and CDR2 is ANQGSEA in the germline V gene. CDR3: CSVAGTGANSPTF. The CDR3 nucleotides read TGCAGCGTAGCCGGGACAGGGGCCAACTCACCCACCTTC.